This T cell receptor (beta chain) was sequenced during a study of post-analysis software for immune sequencing data. The overall study: Clinical courses comprised relapsing-remitting, secondary progressive and progressive-relapsing multiple sclerosis. Study results and caveats: With TRBV5-6, TRBV5-1 and TRBV20-1 included, a handful of TRBV segments were more frequent in patients than in controls.

The authors incorporated unique molecular identifiers into the TCR beta cDNA libraries. TCRdb re-called the PCR reads through MiXCR, storing one row per CDR3 protein. The sample carries some 690,000 distinct CDR3 sequences, less than 35% recorded once. About this clonotype itself: Its matching antigen is unknown. A junction end diverges from the germline sequence, so it may reflect a read error.

The CDR3 has 16 residues. The chain recombines TRBV12-3 or TRBV12-4 with TRBJ2-1; possibly TRBD2 for D (6 bases). Material for sequencing was blood. This TCR was sampled from a girl between 10 and 17 years old with multiple sclerosis. The CDR3 region is CASSLDAGLARNEQFF. CDR3 bases: TGTGCCAGCAGCTTAGACGCGGGACTGGCCAGAAATGAGCAGTTCTTC.